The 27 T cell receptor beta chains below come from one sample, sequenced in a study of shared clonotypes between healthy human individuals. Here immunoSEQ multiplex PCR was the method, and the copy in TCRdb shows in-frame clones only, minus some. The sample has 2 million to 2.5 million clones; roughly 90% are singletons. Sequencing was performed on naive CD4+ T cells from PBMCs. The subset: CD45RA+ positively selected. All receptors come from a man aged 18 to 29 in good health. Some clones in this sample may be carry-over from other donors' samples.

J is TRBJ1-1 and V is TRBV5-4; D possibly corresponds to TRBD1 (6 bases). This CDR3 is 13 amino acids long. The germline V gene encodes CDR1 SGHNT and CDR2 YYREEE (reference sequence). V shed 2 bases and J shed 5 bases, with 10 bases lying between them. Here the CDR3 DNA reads TGTGCCAGCAGCTTTACAGGGAGAACTGAAGCTTTCTTT. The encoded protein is CASSFTGRTEAFF. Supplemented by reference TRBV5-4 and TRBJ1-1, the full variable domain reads ETGVTQSPTHLIKTRGQQVTLRCSSQSGHNTVSWYQQALGQGPQFIFQYYREEENGRGNFPPRFSGLQFPNYSSELNVNALELDDSALYLCASSFTGRTEAFFGQGTRLTVV.

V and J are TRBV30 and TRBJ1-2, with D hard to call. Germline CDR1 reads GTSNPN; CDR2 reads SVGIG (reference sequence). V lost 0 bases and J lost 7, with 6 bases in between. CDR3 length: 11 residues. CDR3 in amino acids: CAWSVFRGYTF. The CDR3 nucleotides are TGTGCCTGGAGTGTCTTTCGTGGCTACACCTTC.

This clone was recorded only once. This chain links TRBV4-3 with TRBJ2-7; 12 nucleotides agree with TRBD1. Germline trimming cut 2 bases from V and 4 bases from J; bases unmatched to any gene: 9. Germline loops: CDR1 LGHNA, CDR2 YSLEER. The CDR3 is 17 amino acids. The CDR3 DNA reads TGCGCCAGCAGCCAAACAACGGGGACAGGGGGCAAGTACGAGCAGTACTTC. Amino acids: CASSQTTGTGGKYEQYF.

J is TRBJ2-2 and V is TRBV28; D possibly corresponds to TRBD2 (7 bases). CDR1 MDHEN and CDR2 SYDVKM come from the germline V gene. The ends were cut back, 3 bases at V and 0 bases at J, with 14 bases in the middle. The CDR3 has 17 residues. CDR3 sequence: CASSFPWGGSNTGELFF. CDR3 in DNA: TGTGCCAGCAGTTTCCCCTGGGGGGGCTCGAACACCGGGGAGCTGTTTTTT.

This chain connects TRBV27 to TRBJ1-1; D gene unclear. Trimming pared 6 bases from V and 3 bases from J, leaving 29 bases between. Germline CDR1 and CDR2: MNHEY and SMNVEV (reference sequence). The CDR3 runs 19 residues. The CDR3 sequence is CASRRLTPQPTTNHTEAFF. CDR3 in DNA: TGTGCCAGCAGACGGCTGACGCCACAACCTACTACTAATCACACTGAAGCTTTCTTT.

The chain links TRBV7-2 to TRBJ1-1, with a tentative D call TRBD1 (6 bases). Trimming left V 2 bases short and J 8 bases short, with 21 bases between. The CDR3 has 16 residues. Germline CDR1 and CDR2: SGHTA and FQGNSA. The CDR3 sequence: CASSLLSGAGTGEAFF. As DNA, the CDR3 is TGTGCCAGCAGCTTACTTTCGGGGGCCGGCACGGGGGAAGCTTTCTTT.

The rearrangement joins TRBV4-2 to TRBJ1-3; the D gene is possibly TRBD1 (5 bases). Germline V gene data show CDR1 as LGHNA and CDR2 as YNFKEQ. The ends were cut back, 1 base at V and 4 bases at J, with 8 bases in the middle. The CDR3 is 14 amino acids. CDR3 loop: CASSQGGRGNTIYF. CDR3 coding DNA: TGTGCCAGCAGCCAAGGGGGCAGGGGAAACACCATATATTTT.

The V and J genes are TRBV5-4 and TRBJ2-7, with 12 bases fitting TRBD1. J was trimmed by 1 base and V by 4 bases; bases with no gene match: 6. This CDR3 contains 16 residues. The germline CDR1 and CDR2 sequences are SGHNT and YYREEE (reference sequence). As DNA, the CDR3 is TGTGCCAGCAGCCATGGGACAGGGGGCAGATCCTACGAGCAGTACTTC. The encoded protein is CASSHGTGGRSYEQYF.

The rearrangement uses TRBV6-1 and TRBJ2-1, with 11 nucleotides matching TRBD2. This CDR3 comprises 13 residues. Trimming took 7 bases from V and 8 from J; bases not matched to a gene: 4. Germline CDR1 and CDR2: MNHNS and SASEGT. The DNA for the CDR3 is TGTGCCAGCACCCAGGGACTAGCGGATGAGCAGTTCTTC. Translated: CASTQGLADEQFF.

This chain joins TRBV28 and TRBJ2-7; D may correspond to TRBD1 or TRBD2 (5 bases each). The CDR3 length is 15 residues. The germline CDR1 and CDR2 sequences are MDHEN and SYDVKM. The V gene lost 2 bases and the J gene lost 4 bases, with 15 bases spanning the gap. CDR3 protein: CASSLTGTPRYEQYF. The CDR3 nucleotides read TGTGCCAGCAGTTTAACCGGGACCCCTAGGTACGAGCAGTACTTC.

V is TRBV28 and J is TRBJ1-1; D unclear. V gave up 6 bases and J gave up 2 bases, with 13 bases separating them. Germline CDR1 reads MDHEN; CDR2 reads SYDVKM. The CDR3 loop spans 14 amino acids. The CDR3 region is CASRTLTANTEAFF. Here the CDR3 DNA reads TGTGCCAGCAGAACACTGACGGCTAACACTGAAGCTTTCTTT.

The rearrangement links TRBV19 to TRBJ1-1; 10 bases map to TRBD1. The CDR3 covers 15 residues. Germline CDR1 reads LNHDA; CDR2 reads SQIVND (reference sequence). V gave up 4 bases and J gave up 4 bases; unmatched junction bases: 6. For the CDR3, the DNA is TGTGCCAGTAGTAGGGACAGGGGACCTTCCACTGAAGCTTTCTTT. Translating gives CASSRDRGPSTEAFF.

The CDR3 DNA follows: TGTGCCAGTACCCTTTCGGGACAGGGACACACCATATATTTT. This translates into CASTLSGQGHTIYF. This chain connects TRBV19 to TRBJ1-3; the match to TRBD1 covers 9 bases. The germline CDR1 and CDR2 sequences are LNHDA and SQIVND (reference sequence). The junction had 9 bases not matched to a gene; V was cut back by 7 bases and J by 8 bases. The CDR3 runs to 14 residues.

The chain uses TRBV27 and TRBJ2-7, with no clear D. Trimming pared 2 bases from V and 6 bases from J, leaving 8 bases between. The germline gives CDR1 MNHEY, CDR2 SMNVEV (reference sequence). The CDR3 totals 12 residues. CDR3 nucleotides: TGTGCCAGCAGTTTAGCCCGTGGCGAGCAGTACTTC. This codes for CASSLARGEQYF.

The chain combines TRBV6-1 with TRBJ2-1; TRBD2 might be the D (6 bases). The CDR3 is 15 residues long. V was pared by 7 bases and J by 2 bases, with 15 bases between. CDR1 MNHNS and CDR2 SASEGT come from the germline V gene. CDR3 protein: CASTAPGSPYNEQFF. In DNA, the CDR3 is TGTGCCAGCACCGCCCCCGGGAGTCCCTACAATGAGCAGTTCTTC.

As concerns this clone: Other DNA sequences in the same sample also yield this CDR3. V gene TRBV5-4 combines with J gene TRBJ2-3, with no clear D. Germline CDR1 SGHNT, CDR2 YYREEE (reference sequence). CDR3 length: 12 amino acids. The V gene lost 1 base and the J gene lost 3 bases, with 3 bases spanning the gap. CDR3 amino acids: CASSLYTDTQYF. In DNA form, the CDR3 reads TGTGCCAGCAGCTTGTATACAGATACGCAGTATTTT.

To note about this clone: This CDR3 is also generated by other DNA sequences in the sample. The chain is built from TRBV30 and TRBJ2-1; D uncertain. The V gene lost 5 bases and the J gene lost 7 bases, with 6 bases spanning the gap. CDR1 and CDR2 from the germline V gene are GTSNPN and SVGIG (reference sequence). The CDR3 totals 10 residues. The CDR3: CAWGVNEQFF. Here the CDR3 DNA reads TGTGCCTGGGGGGTAAATGAGCAGTTCTTC.

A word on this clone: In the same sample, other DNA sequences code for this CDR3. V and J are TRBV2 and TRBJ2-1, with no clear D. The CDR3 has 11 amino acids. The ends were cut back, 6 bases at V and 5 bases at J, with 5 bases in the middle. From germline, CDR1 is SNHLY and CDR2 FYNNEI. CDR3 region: CASSVHNEQFF. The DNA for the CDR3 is TGTGCCAGCAGCGTACACAATGAGCAGTTCTTC.

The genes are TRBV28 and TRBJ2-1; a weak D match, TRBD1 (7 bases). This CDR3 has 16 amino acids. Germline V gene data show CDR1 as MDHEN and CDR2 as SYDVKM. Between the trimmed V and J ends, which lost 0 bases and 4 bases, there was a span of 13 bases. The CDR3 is CASSLWGRGAYNEQFF. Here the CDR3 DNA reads TGTGCCAGCAGTTTATGGGGCAGGGGGGCATACAATGAGCAGTTCTTC.

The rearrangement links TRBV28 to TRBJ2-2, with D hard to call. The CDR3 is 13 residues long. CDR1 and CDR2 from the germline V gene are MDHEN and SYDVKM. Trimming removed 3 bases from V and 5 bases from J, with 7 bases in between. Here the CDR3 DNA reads TGTGCCAGCAGTTTGCCAGTTACCGGGGAGCTGTTTTTT. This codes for CASSLPVTGELFF.

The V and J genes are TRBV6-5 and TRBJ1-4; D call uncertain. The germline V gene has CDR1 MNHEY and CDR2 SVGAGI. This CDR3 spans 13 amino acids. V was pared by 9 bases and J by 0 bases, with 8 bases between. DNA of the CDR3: TGTGCCAGTATGGAGGCAACTAATGAAAAACTGTTTTTT. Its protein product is CASMEATNEKLFF.

The CDR3 spells CARPLFGTGGYEQYF. The CDR3 DNA is TGTGCCCGACCCCTCTTCGGGACAGGGGGGTACGAGCAGTACTTC. V and J are TRBV11-3 and TRBJ2-7; the match to TRBD1 covers 11 bases. Trimming removed 11 bases from V and 4 bases from J; junction bases left unmatched: 13. The germline V gene has CDR1 SGHNT and CDR2 YENEEA. This CDR3 contains 15 residues.

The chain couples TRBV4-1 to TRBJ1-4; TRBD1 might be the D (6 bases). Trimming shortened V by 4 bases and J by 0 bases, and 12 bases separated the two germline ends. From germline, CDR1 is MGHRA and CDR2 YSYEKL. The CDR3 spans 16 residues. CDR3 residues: CASSRVGGATNEKLFF. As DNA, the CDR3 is TGCGCCAGCAGCCGAGTAGGGGGAGCAACTAATGAAAAACTGTTTTTT.

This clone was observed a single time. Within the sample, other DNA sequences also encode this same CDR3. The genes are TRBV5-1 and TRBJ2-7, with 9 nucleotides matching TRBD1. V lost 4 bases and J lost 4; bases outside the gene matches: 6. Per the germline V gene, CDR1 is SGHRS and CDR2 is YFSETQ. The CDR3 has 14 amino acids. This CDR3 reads CASSLGGQGYEQYF. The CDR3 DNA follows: TGCGCCAGCAGCCTAGGGGGACAGGGATACGAGCAGTACTTC.

The CDR3 DNA follows: TGTGCCAGTATGAGGCTAGAGAACACCGGGGAGCTGTTTTTT. Protein sequence: CASMRLENTGELFF. The rearrangement links TRBV19 to TRBJ2-2, with no clear D. Germline values: CDR1 LNHDA, CDR2 SQIVND (reference sequence). V dropped 7 bases and J dropped 1 base, with 10 bases sitting between them. The CDR3 is 14 amino acids.

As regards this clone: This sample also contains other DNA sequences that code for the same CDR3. The CDR3 loop reads CASSPGTAGANVLTF. The CDR3 region has the DNA TGCGCCAGCAGCCCCGGGACAGCTGGGGCCAACGTCCTGACTTTC. The V call is TRBV5-1, the J call TRBJ2-6; 7 nucleotides agree with TRBD1. This CDR3 is 15 amino acids long. With V trimmed by 4 bases and J by 2 bases, 3 bases remained unmatched. Germline-derived CDR1 and CDR2 are SGHRS and YFSETQ.

This CDR3 reads CASSPTKGVYGYTF. The CDR3 DNA reads TGTGCCAGCAGTCCTACGAAAGGTGTATATGGCTACACCTTC. This chain joins TRBV6-6 and TRBJ1-2; D gene ambiguous. This CDR3 contains 14 residues. Looked up from germline, CDR1 is MNHNY and CDR2 is SVGAGI (reference sequence). Trimming removed 5 bases at V and 5 bases at J, with 15 bases between.